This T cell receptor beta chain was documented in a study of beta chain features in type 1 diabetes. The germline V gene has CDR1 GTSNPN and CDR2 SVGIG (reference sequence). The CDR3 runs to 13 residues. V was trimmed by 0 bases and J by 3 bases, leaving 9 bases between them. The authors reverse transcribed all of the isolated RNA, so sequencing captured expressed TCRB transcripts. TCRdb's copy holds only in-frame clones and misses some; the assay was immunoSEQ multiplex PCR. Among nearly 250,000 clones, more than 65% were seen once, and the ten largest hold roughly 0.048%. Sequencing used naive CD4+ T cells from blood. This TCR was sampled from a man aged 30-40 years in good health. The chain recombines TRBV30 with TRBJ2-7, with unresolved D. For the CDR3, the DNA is TGTGCCTGGAGTGTTGGTCGGTACTACGAGCAGTACTTC. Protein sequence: CAWSVGRYYEQYF.